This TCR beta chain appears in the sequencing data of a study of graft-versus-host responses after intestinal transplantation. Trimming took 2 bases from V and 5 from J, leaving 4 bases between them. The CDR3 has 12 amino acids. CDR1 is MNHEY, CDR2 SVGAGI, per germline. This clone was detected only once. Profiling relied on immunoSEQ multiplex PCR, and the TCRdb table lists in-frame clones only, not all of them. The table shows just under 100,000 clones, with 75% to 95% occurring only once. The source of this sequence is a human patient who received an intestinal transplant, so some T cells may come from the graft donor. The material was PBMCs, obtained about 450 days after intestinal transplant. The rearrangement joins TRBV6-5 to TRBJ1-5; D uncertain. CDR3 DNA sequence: TGTGCCAGCAGTTACGGTGATCAGCCCCAGCATTTT. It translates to CASSYGDQPQHF.